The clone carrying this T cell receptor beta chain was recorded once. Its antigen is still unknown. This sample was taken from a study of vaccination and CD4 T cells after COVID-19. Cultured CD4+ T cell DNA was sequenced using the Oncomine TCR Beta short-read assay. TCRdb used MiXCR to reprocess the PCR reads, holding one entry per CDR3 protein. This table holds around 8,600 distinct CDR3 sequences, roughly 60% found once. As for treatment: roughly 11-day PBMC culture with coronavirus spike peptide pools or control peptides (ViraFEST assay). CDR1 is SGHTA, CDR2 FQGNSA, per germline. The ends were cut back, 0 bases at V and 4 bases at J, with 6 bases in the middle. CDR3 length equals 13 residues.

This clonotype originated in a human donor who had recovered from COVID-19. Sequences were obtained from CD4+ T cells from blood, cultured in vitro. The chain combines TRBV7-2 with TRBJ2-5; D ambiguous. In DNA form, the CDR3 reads TGTGCCAGCAGCTTAGCCCTGGCAGAGACCCAGTACTTC. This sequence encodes CASSLALAETQYF.